The clone carrying this T cell receptor beta chain was counted many times. The antigen remains unidentified. The CDR3 extends over 18 amino acids. Germline CDR1 and CDR2: SGHAT and FQNNGV. With 5 bases clipped from V and 2 bases from J, the junction kept 15 bases outside the gene matches. TCRdb redid the calling of the 5' RACE reads with MiXCR, one entry per CDR3 protein. The sample contains 55,000 to 80,000 distinct CDR3 sequences, 9% to 9.5% of which appear only once. The data were obtained in a study of T-cell memory formation after mild COVID-19. Study-wide results and caveats: Day 15 to 85 contracting clones showed balanced CD4/CD8; later expanders leaned CD4+.

Sequenced sample: PBMCs or a T cell subset sorted from them (not recorded which). The clonotype was recovered from a man in his late teens or twenties who had mild COVID-19 (a few samples of this study predate the infection). Cell type and time point are not known. The gene calls are TRBV11-2 and TRBJ2-1; the match to TRBD1 covers 7 bases. CDR3 coding DNA: TGTGCCAGCAGCCCGAGGGACAGCACCGTGACAACCTACAATGAGCAGTTCTTC. Translating it yields CASSPRDSTVTTYNEQFF.